These T cell receptor beta chains were read from a single sample in a study of blood T cell repertoires in COVID-19. The method was immunoSEQ multiplex PCR; TCRdb's version includes in-frame clones alone and lacks a portion of them. The repertoire holds 93,000 or so clones, about 90% seen once, with about 3.2% in the top ten. The specimen sequenced was peripheral blood. The receptors originated from a human donor in a cohort sampled during active COVID-19. Both conserved end residues are part of each CDR3. D genes are given only for firm matches. The size field is filled for only some rows; it gives once, few, many or a size class.

d_call,j_call,clone_size,v_call,cdr3_aa,cdr3_nt
NA,TRBJ1-4,few,TRBV5-1,CASRPGGGEKLFF,TGCGCCAGCAGACCCGGGGGAGGTGAAAAACTGTTTTTT
TRBD1,TRBJ2-5,NA,TRBV2,CASTDRGVLFETQYF,TGTGCCAGCACGGACAGGGGGGTTCTTTTCGAGACCCAGTACTTC
TRBD1,TRBJ1-4,NA,TRBV19,CASSTPGQASTNEKLFF,TGTGCCAGTAGTACCCCGGGACAGGCTTCAACTAATGAAAAACTGTTTTTT
NA,TRBJ1-5,NA,TRBV28,CASSFSPGSQPQHF,TGTGCCAGCAGTTTTAGTCCGGGGAGTCAGCCCCAGCATTTT
TRBD1,TRBJ1-3,NA,TRBV19,CASSIAGQGVGNTIYF,TGTGCCAGTAGTATAGCTGGACAGGGGGTCGGAAACACCATATATTTT
TRBD1,TRBJ1-1,NA,TRBV7-2,CASSLGYRGIDPPRAFF,TGTGCCAGCAGCTTAGGGTACAGGGGGATTGACCCTCCCCGAGCTTTCTTT
TRBD2,TRBJ2-5,NA,TRBV30,CAWSVFVAGGAETQYF,TGTGCCTGGAGTGTATTTGTAGCGGGAGGAGCAGAGACCCAGTACTTC
NA,TRBJ1-1,NA,TRBV13,CASSRGGEAFF,TGTGCCAGCAGCCGTGGGGGGGAAGCTTTCTTT
NA,TRBJ1-2,NA,TRBV7-3,CASSQGPGEGYGYTF,TGTGCCAGCAGCCAAGGGCCAGGGGAGGGATATGGCTACACCTTC
TRBD2,TRBJ2-3,NA,TRBV5-1,CASSLTAAGGRDTQYF,TGCGCCAGCAGCTTAACAGCAGCGGGGGGGCGTGATACGCAGTATTTT
TRBD1,TRBJ1-1,NA,TRBV3-1/TRBV3-2,CASSQVGQGQTEAFF,TGTGCCAGCAGCCAAGTAGGACAGGGGCAGACGGAAGCTTTCTTT
NA,TRBJ1-2,NA,TRBV18,CASSPRSSATGTYGYTF,TGTGCCAGCTCACCAAGGTCATCGGCGACAGGAACCTATGGCTACACCTTC
NA,TRBJ2-7,NA,TRBV28,CASTTWGRGSYEQYF,TGTGCCAGCACTACATGGGGAAGGGGCTCCTACGAGCAGTACTTC
TRBD2,TRBJ2-7,NA,TRBV7-2,CASSLTGGFRAPSYEQYF,TGTGCCAGCAGCTTGACGGGAGGGTTCCGGGCACCCTCCTACGAGCAGTACTTC
NA,TRBJ1-1,NA,TRBV15,CATSRAVDTEAFF,TGTGCCACCAGCAGAGCGGTGGACACTGAAGCTTTCTTT
NA,TRBJ1-3,NA,TRBV5-1,CASSPDSLSGNTIYF,TGCGCCAGCAGCCCGGACAGTCTCTCTGGAAACACCATATATTTT
TRBD1,TRBJ1-6,NA,TRBV3-1/TRBV3-2,CASSLDRDRENSPLHF,TGTGCCAGCAGCCTTGACCGGGACAGGGAGAATTCACCCCTCCACTTT
NA,TRBJ1-2,NA,TRBV12-3/TRBV12-4,CASSFNYGYTF,TGTGCCAGCAGCTTTAACTATGGCTACACCTTC
TRBD2,TRBJ2-1,NA,TRBV5-4,CASSFVSGRSSYNEQFF,TGTGCCAGCAGCTTCGTTAGCGGGAGGAGCTCCTACAATGAGCAGTTCTTC
NA,TRBJ2-5,few,TRBV6-5,CASRAGTFQETQYF,TGTGCCAGCAGGGCCGGGACATTCCAAGAGACCCAGTACTTC
NA,TRBJ1-5,once,TRBV24-1,CATSDSSEAQGMGQPQHF,TGTGCCACCAGTGATTCCTCCGAGGCGCAGGGAATGGGTCAGCCCCAGCATTTT
NA,TRBJ1-1,NA,TRBV3-1/TRBV3-2,CASRGGVEAFF,TGTGCCAGCAGAGGGGGTGTTGAAGCTTTCTTT
TRBD2,TRBJ2-1,NA,TRBV27,CASSFRLAGGYNEQFF,TGTGCCAGCAGTTTTAGGTTAGCGGGGGGGTACAATGAGCAGTTCTTC
NA,TRBJ2-7,NA,TRBV4-1,CASSHPRERQSEQYF,TGCGCCAGCAGCCACCCCCGGGAGCGTCAGTCGGAGCAGTACTTC
TRBD1,TRBJ2-4,NA,TRBV6-2/TRBV6-3,CASSWDSLAKNIQYF,TGTGCCAGCAGTTGGGACAGTCTAGCCAAAAACATTCAGTACTTC
NA,TRBJ1-1,once,TRBV3-1/TRBV3-2,CASSHLMNTEAFF,TGTGCCAGCAGCCATCTTATGAACACTGAAGCTTTCTTT
TRBD2,TRBJ2-1,NA,TRBV7-2,CASSLASGGPNNEQFF,TGTGCCAGCAGCTTAGCTAGCGGGGGTCCAAACAATGAGCAGTTCTTC
TRBD1,TRBJ1-1,NA,TRBV7-2,CASKRTRQGAREAFF,TGTGCCAGCAAACGTACGCGGCAGGGGGCACGAGAAGCTTTCTTT
TRBD2,TRBJ2-1,NA,TRBV24-1,CATSGLAGGRMGVWNEQFF,TGTGCCACCAGTGGGCTAGCGGGTGGGCGCATGGGAGTGTGGAATGAGCAGTTCTTC
NA,TRBJ1-2,NA,TRBV7-2,CASSLGWANYGYTF,TGTGCCAGCAGCTTAGGGTGGGCCAACTATGGCTACACCTTC
NA,TRBJ1-6,NA,TRBV20-1,CSASPSRGGVRNSPLHF,TGCAGTGCTAGTCCCTCTAGGGGGGGGGTGAGGAATTCACCCCTCCACTTT
NA,TRBJ2-7,once,TRBV7-8,CASSPVDEQYF,TGTGCCAGCAGCCCAGTTGACGAGCAGTACTTC
NA,TRBJ2-1,NA,TRBV7-9,CASSLAGGTINEQFF,TGTGCCAGCAGCTTAGCAGGGGGAACAATCAATGAGCAGTTCTTC
NA,TRBJ2-4,NA,TRBV7-9,CASSLVQGAKNIQYF,TGTGCCAGCAGCTTAGTCCAGGGGGCCAAAAACATTCAGTACTTC
NA,TRBJ1-1,few,TRBV6-5,CASSRTPGNTEAFF,TGTGCCAGCAGTCGAACTCCAGGGAACACTGAAGCTTTCTTT
TRBD2,TRBJ2-5,NA,TRBV4-2,CASSRLIAGREQETQYF,TGTGCCAGCAGCCGATTAATAGCGGGGCGGGAACAAGAGACCCAGTACTTC
NA,TRBJ1-5,NA,TRBV18,CASSPLPGGDQPQHF,TGTGCCAGCTCACCATTGCCGGGGGGTGATCAGCCCCAGCATTTT
NA,TRBJ2-3,once,TRBV30,CAWGLRTDTQYF,TGTGCCTGGGGACTACGCACAGATACGCAGTATTTT
NA,TRBJ2-3,NA,TRBV6-5,CASSYLVTDTQYF,TGTGCCAGCAGTTACCTAGTGACAGATACGCAGTATTTT
NA,TRBJ1-2,NA,TRBV4-1,CASSSTEDYGYTF,TGCGCCAGCAGCTCCACTGAGGACTATGGCTACACCTTC
TRBD2,TRBJ2-3,NA,TRBV5-1,CASSGSSGTDTQYF,TGCGCCAGCAGCGGGTCTAGCGGGACAGATACGCAGTATTTT
TRBD1,TRBJ2-7,few,TRBV14,CASSPVRGPYEQYF,TGTGCCAGCAGCCCCGTAAGGGGGCCCTACGAGCAGTACTTC
NA,TRBJ1-2,few,TRBV19,CASSDKGVNYGYTF,TGTGCCAGTAGTGATAAGGGGGTTAACTATGGCTACACCTTC
TRBD2,TRBJ2-3,NA,TRBV7-2,CASSAGLGYSTDTQYF,TGTGCCAGCAGCGCGGGACTAGGTTATAGCACAGATACGCAGTATTTT
TRBD1,TRBJ2-7,NA,TRBV2,CASRPTGGYEQYF,TGTGCCAGCAGACCGACAGGGGGCTACGAGCAGTACTTC
NA,TRBJ2-7,NA,TRBV5-1,CASSLVGRPGEQYF,TGCGCCAGCAGCTTGGTGGGGCGACCGGGCGAGCAGTACTTC
TRBD1,TRBJ2-7,NA,TRBV15,CATSRGTGQHYEQYF,TGTGCCACCAGCAGAGGGACAGGGCAACACTACGAGCAGTACTTC
NA,TRBJ2-2,NA,TRBV28,CASSPSGSGYGRGPGELFF,TGTGCCAGCAGTCCCAGTGGCTCAGGGTACGGGAGGGGGCCCGGGGAGCTGTTTTTT
NA,TRBJ1-1,NA,TRBV4-3,CASSQEHTTEAFF,TGCGCCAGCAGCCAAGAACACACCACTGAAGCTTTCTTT
NA,TRBJ1-5,NA,TRBV28,CASREGVRPQHF,TGTGCCAGCAGAGAGGGGGTAAGGCCCCAGCATTTT
TRBD2,TRBJ2-5,once,TRBV7-2,CASSLVAGEGETQYF,TGTGCCAGCAGCTTAGTAGCGGGAGAAGGAGAGACCCAGTACTTC
TRBD1,TRBJ2-7,NA,TRBV2,CASSWGTGAYEQYF,TGTGCCAGCAGTTGGGGAACAGGGGCCTACGAGCAGTACTTC
TRBD1,TRBJ2-1,NA,TRBV2,CASNLGQYNEQFF,TGTGCCAGCAACCTGGGACAGTACAATGAGCAGTTCTTC
NA,TRBJ1-4,NA,TRBV18,CASSLSRGATNEKLFF,TGTGCCAGCTCCCTAAGCCGGGGGGCAACTAATGAAAAACTGTTTTTT
NA,TRBJ2-1,NA,TRBV7-6,CASSLASGPYNEQFF,TGTGCCAGCAGCTTAGCTAGCGGCCCCTACAATGAGCAGTTCTTC
TRBD1,TRBJ1-2,NA,TRBV29-1,CSVILVPGTGRFGGYTF,TGCAGCGTTATCCTGGTACCCGGGACAGGGAGATTTGGAGGCTACACCTTC
TRBD1,TRBJ1-4,NA,TRBV23-1,CASSQSPQGPNVTNEKLFF,TGCGCCAGCAGTCAATCACCACAGGGGCCGAATGTGACTAATGAAAAACTGTTTTTT